One sample yielded the 16 T cell receptor beta chains listed below, sequenced in a study of shared clonotypes between healthy human individuals. Produced via immunoSEQ multiplex PCR; TCRdb's table is partial and in-frame only. The table lists more than 400,000 clones, roughly 95% of them singletons, with about 0.06% in the top ten. Sequencing was carried out using naive CD4+ T cells sorted from blood. Subset: CD45RA+ positively selected. The receptor set was obtained from a young woman in good health.

The genes are TRBV4-2 and TRBJ2-4; D is ambiguous. V was cut by 1 base and J by 0 bases, with 10 bases left in between. Germline CDR1 LGHNA, CDR2 YNFKEQ. This CDR3 has 16 residues. The CDR3: CASSQGPDLAKNIQYF. In DNA form, the CDR3 reads TGTGCCAGCAGCCAAGGTCCGGACCTAGCCAAAAACATTCAGTACTTC.

This chain joins TRBV6-5 and TRBJ2-5, with TRBD1 matching 7 bases. V gave up 7 bases and J gave up 4 bases; unmatched junction bases: 3. This CDR3 contains 12 residues. In germline, CDR1 is MNHEY, CDR2 SVGAGI. In DNA, the CDR3 is TGTGCCAGCAACCCAGGGGGAGAGACCCAGTACTTC. The encoded protein is CASNPGGETQYF.

This chain joins TRBV5-1 and TRBJ2-1; TRBD2 aligns across 10 bases. Looked up from germline, CDR1 is SGHRS and CDR2 is YFSETQ. This CDR3 comprises 18 residues. V shed 0 bases and J 2 bases; nucleotides not matched to a gene: 8. CDR3 loop: CASSLARTSGGTYNEQFF. CDR3 nucleotide sequence: TGCGCCAGCAGCTTGGCCAGGACTAGCGGAGGGACCTACAATGAGCAGTTCTTC.

The CDR3 reads CASSLPGQGNSEQFF. The CDR3 coding sequence is TGTGCCAGCAGCTTACCGGGACAGGGGAATAGTGAGCAGTTCTTC. This sequence joins TRBV7-9 and TRBJ2-1, with 10 nucleotides matching TRBD1. The V gene end was trimmed by 2 bases and the J gene end by 9 bases; junction bases not matched to a gene: 7. Germline CDR1 and CDR2: SEHNR and FQNEAQ (reference sequence). The CDR3 is made up of 15 amino acids.

The V call is TRBV7-2, the J call TRBJ1-2; D may be TRBD1 (5 bases). This CDR3 contains 13 residues. Between the trimmed V and J ends, which lost 2 bases and 8 bases, there was a span of 12 bases. The germline V gene encodes CDR1 SGHTA and CDR2 FQGNSA. The CDR3 DNA follows: TGTGCCAGCAGCTTAAGGGACGGGCGAGGCTACACCTTC. It yields the protein CASSLRDGRGYTF.

This clone was observed once. CDR3: CASSPLGGSRYNEQFF. The CDR3 region has the DNA TGTGCCAGCTCGCCTCTTGGAGGGAGTCGTTACAATGAGCAGTTCTTC. This chain joins TRBV18 and TRBJ2-1; TRBD2 is a possible D gene (6 bases). Germline V gene sequence: CDR1 KGHSH, CDR2 LQKENI. The CDR3 has 16 residues. V was pared by 6 bases and J by 4 bases, with 19 bases between. Using reference TRBV18 and TRBJ2-1 for the parts outside the CDR3, the full variable domain is NAGVMQNPRHLVRRRGQEARLRCSPMKGHSHVYWYRQLPEEGLKFMVYLQKENIIDESGMPKERFSAEFPKEGPSILRIQQVVRGDSAAYFCASSPLGGSRYNEQFFGPGTRLTVL.

The chain couples TRBV28 to TRBJ1-1, with 8 bases matching TRBD1. Germline V lookup: CDR1 MDHEN, CDR2 SYDVKM. Trimming cost V 2 bases and J 5 bases; bases outside gene matches: 4. The CDR3 consists of 14 residues. The CDR3 nucleotides read TGTGCCAGCAGTTTAGATACAGGGGGGACTGAAGCTTTCTTT. This codes for CASSLDTGGTEAFF.

The sample holds one count of this clone. The chain joins TRBV6-5 to TRBJ1-2; D is unresolved. The ends were cut back, 4 bases at V and 8 bases at J, with 14 bases in the middle. Germline V gene lookup returns CDR1 MNHEY and CDR2 SVGAGI. The CDR3 runs to 13 residues. The CDR3 sequence is CASSSHLGRGYTF. CDR3 sequence (DNA): TGTGCCAGCAGTTCCCACTTGGGAAGGGGCTACACCTTC.

This sequence joins TRBV5-1 and TRBJ1-6; no reliable D call. V was shortened by 4 bases and J by 4 bases, with 9 bases between the two germline ends. Germline assignment: CDR1 SGHRS and CDR2 YFSETQ. CDR3 length equals 14 residues. The CDR3 region is CASSDGTYNSPLHF. The CDR3 DNA follows: TGCGCCAGCAGCGACGGTACATATAATTCACCCCTCCACTTT. Complete variable domain (other parts from reference TRBV5-1 and TRBJ1-6): KAGVTQTPRYLIKTRGQQVTLSCSPISGHRSVSWYQQTPGQGLQFLFEYFSETQRNKGNFPGRFSGRQFSNSRSEMNVSTLELGDSALYLCASSDGTYNSPLHFGNGTRLTVT.

The chain employs TRBV9 and TRBJ2-7, with D possibly being TRBD1 (6 bases). The ends were cut back, 4 bases at V and 2 bases at J, with 16 bases in the middle. Germline V gene lookup returns CDR1 SGDLS and CDR2 YYNGEE. The CDR3 runs 15 residues. CDR3 nucleotide sequence: TGTGCCAGCAGCCCCGGGACACTTGCCACCTACGAGCAGTACTTC. Protein sequence: CASSPGTLATYEQYF. Supplemented by reference TRBV9 and TRBJ2-7, the full variable domain reads DSGVTQTPKHLITATGQRVTLRCSPRSGDLSVYWYQQSLDQGLQFLIQYYNGEERAKGNILERFSAQQFPDLHSELNLSSLELGDSALYFCASSPGTLATYEQYFGPGTRLTVT.

The V call is TRBV11-2, the J call TRBJ2-3, with D unresolved. Trimming cost V 1 base and J 0 bases, with 11 bases left between them. In germline, CDR1 is SGHAT, CDR2 FQNNGV. This CDR3 is 16 amino acids long. The CDR3 sequence: CASSLGGQTSTDTQYF. The CDR3 region has the DNA TGTGCCAGCAGCTTAGGAGGTCAGACTAGCACAGATACGCAGTATTTT.

This clone was seen only once. This chain links TRBV6-1 with TRBJ2-2; D tentatively fits TRBD1 or TRBD2 (5 bases each). V was clipped by 8 bases and J by 6 bases, with 10 bases between them. This CDR3 has 12 residues. The germline V gene has CDR1 MNHNS and CDR2 SASEGT. Here the CDR3 DNA reads TGTGCCAGCCTCCGGGGACCCGGGGAGCTGTTTTTT. Translated: CASLRGPGELFF.

The rearrangement links TRBV5-8 to TRBJ2-3, with D possibly matching TRBD2 (6 bases). The V gene lost 4 bases and the J gene lost 6 bases, with 21 bases spanning the gap. This CDR3 has 16 amino acids. Looked up from germline, CDR1 is SGHTS and CDR2 is YDEGEE. CDR3 protein: CASSQNSRGSGDTQYF. The CDR3 bases are TGTGCCAGCAGCCAGAACTCACGGGGGAGCGGGGATACGCAGTATTTT.

The CDR3, as DNA: TGCGCCAGCAGCCAAGGGACAGTGAGCTCCTACGAGCAGTACTTC. Residues: CASSQGTVSSYEQYF. This chain links TRBV4-1 with TRBJ2-7, with D tentatively TRBD1 (6 bases). V dropped 1 base and J dropped 0 bases, with 10 bases sitting between them. CDR1 and CDR2 from the germline V gene are MGHRA and YSYEKL. CDR3 size: 15 residues.

Worth noting for this clone: This sample also contains other DNA sequences that code for the same CDR3. This chain joins TRBV29-1 and TRBJ1-3, with D hard to call. Germline V gives CDR1 SQVTM, CDR2 ANQGSEA. The CDR3 extends over 12 amino acids. Deletions cut 2 bases from V and 0 bases from J, with 2 bases between. The CDR3 DNA reads TGCAGCGTTGAAAGCTCTGGAAACACCATATATTTT. It is translated as CSVESSGNTIYF.

The chain uses TRBV11-2 and TRBJ2-7, with a possible D match to TRBD1 (7 bases). The CDR3 has 18 amino acids. Trimming took 5 bases from V and 5 from J, leaving 28 bases between them. The germline CDR1 and CDR2 sequences are SGHAT and FQNNGV. CDR3 residues: CASSDIRDSGGLEDEQYF. DNA of the CDR3: TGTGCCAGCAGCGATATCCGGGACAGTGGGGGGCTTGAGGACGAGCAGTACTTC.